Listed here are 2 T cell receptor beta chains from one sample, sequenced in a study of blood T cells in healthy people across ages. A second PCR of roughly 7 to 11 cycles used a sample-barcoded 5' primer and a J-beta primer mix. Via MiXCR, TCRdb re-called the 5' RACE reads, giving one row per CDR3 protein. The data contain hundreds of thousands of distinct CDR3 sequences, roughly 21% of them singletons. The sequenced sample consisted of blood. The receptor set was obtained from a man between 70 and 80 years old in good health.

The chain is built from TRBV6-6 and TRBJ1-6; 9 bases agree with TRBD1. This CDR3 contains 14 residues. J gave up 11 bases and V 10 bases, and 12 bases lay outside the gene matches. CDR1 is MNHNY and CDR2 is SVGAGI in the germline V gene (reference sequence). CDR3 DNA: TGTGCCATTGCCCGGACAGGGGACGGGGCACCCCTCCACTTT. Protein sequence: CAIARTGDGAPLHF.

CDR3 sequence (DNA): TGTGCCAGCACAGTGAGGGGAGGTGATGAAGAGACCCAGTACTTC. Amino acid sequence: CASTVRGGDEETQYF. V is TRBV2 and J is TRBJ2-5; D may be TRBD2 (6 bases). Trimming stripped 7 bases from V and 3 bases from J, with 18 bases between. Germline V gene data show CDR1 as SNHLY and CDR2 as FYNNEI. CDR3 length: 15 residues. Based on the CDR3 plus reference TRBV2 and TRBJ2-5, the full variable domain is EPEVTQTPSHQVTQMGQEVILRCVPISNHLYFYWYRQILGQKVEFLVSFYNNEISEKSEIFDDQFSVERPDGSNFTLKIRSTKLEDSAMYFCASTVRGGDEETQYFGPGTRLLVL.